The entry below gives a single TCR beta chain sequence along with its context. Antigen unknown. Production of TCR beta cDNA relied on 5'RACE template switching with UMIs. Each CDR3 protein gets one entry in TCRdb, which reprocessed the 5' RACE reads and gives no DNA. The sample includes 300,000 to 450,000 distinct CDR3 sequences. This entry comes from a study of T cells expressing NK-cell markers. On the study more broadly: The authors derived TCR beta repertoires from sorted CD3+CD56+NKG2C+, CD3+CD56+NKG2C- and CD3+CD56-NKG2C+ T cells. HCMV serostatus: seven of eight sequenced donors positive, one negative.

CDR3 length: 17 amino acids. The V gene's germline CDR1 is GTSNPN and CDR2 SVGIG (reference sequence). Regarding the study as a whole: Roughly 6 donors showed dominant NKG2C+ clonotypes comprising about 1.0-7.0% of their CD8+ T cells.

The sample comprised blood T cells: a sorted CD56 or NKG2C T cell subset, CD4+ or CD8+ T cells, or bulk PBMC T cells (not recorded which). This sequence originates from a man aged 18-75 years in good health. The gene calls are TRBV30 and TRBJ2-7; the TCRdb D gene call, TRBD1, has no DNA to confirm it. The CDR3 sequence is CACGTGGVWISSYEQYF.